This T cell receptor beta chain is from a study of technical replicates of blood from four donors. The data were produced by immunoSEQ multiplex PCR, yet TCRdb's version contains in-frame clones alone and is incomplete. Altogether 65,000 to 85,000 clones are present, roughly 98% being singletons, with the ten largest covering around 0.15%. Material for sequencing was T cells isolated from PBMCs. The sequence was obtained from a human donor in good health.

The CDR3 DNA follows: TGTGCCAGCAGTGTTTTTAGCGGGAGGGTAGGCGAGACCCAGTACTTC. Protein sequence: CASSVFSGRVGETQYF. The rearrangement joins TRBV2 to TRBJ2-5; 11 nucleotides line up with TRBD2. From germline, CDR1 is SNHLY and CDR2 FYNNEI. After removal of 4 bases from V and 5 bases from J, the junction contained 9 bases not matched to a gene. This CDR3 comprises 16 residues.